Listed here is a single T cell receptor (beta chain). There are a few counts of this clone. Its antigen is currently not known. No per-base quality is available; no much larger clone lies one base away. The cysteine opens and the phenylalanine closes a CDR3 of 14 amino acids. Kept here is only the CDR3 DNA, which spans 42 bases and is read in frame from base 1. CDR1 and CDR2, looked up from the germline V gene, are SQVTM and ANQGSEA. V is clipped by 5 bases and J by 3 bases, and the sequence between their germline boundaries is 16 bases long. This sample was included in a study of beta chain features in type 1 diabetes (dated by TCRdb to 2016 to 2019). The study in broad terms: No differences in mean age, gender distribution, total cell number or subset yield were found between patients and healthy donors. In the study, recently diagnosed type 1 diabetes patients and matched healthy donors were compared on the TCRB repertoires of their sorted circulating CD4+ T cell subsets. A total of 100 million to 110 million sorted cells were examined across all samples, and a strong correlation was observed between cell number per subset and RNA yield. Regulatory and stem cell-like memory subsets were isolated from only 8 patients and roughly 8 healthy donors, whereas naive and central memory subsets came from all 30 or so donors. The research as a whole found: Naive, central memory and regulatory TCRB repertoires appeared to be more similar among patients than among healthy donors. Because the HLA sub-analyses included only small numbers of individuals, any influence of HLA type on TCRB rearrangement was left unresolved. Because cDNA was sequenced instead of genomic DNA, highly expressing activated cells could be over-represented, though the groups showed no difference in activation or CD3 levels. Patients with type 1 diabetes made fewer insertions and deleted more nucleotides at VDJ recombination sites, implying thymic rearrangement abnormalities. Shorter templates might have been favored by PCR, but patient and control samples were amplified and corrected together, so both groups would have been affected equally by any skew. In all four CD4+ subsets, TCRB CDR3 length was moderately but significantly shorter in type 1 diabetes patients.

The entire isolated RNA was reverse transcribed using the High Capacity cDNA Reverse Transcription Kit, and thus expressed TCRB transcripts were sequenced. Deep immunoSEQ sequencing was applied to naive, central memory and regulatory T cell samples, giving an average of roughly 3.5 million total reads per sample. After sorted cells were lysed in RLT buffer, RNA was extracted with DNase-treated RNeasy Micro or Mini kits, with the choice depending on cell number. Each cell subset was processed on its own to prevent cross-contamination, while patient and healthy donor samples were processed together. Using the immunoSEQ multiplex PCR, TCRB sequences were amplified from cDNA into 87-bp fragments spanning the CDR3 region. Sequencing of the amplicons was done on the Illumina HiSeq platform. Processing in the source paper ran as follows. Synthetic template baselines were used to correct PCR bias computationally, reads within Hamming distance 2 were collapsed together, and singletons that could not be merged were discarded. By aligning reads against IMGT, V, D and J genes, CDR3 length, and insertions or deletions at six rearrangement sites were assigned. Within each subset, clonotype counts were normalized to the number of sorted cells before true diversity and Gini coefficients were calculated with the tcR R package. Repertoire sharing was quantified using the overlap coefficient calculated on TCRB nucleotide sequences. Out-of-frame TCRB sequences from naive cells were analyzed as a proxy for the pre-selection repertoire. Held by TCRdb, this immuneACCESS table contains in-frame sequences only and omits some clones. Under half of the omission traces to an unresolved V gene where checked; the cause of the rest is unknown. V and J calls and clone size are those listed in that table; D and trimming were worked out from the DNA. Across this sample there are under 400,000 clones, with about 12% seen only once. The leading ten clones occupy around 0.02% of the sample.

Each donor gave one peripheral blood draw, roughly 0.12 L on average, collected into heparinised tubes. Using a panel that included CD45RO, CCR7, CD25, CD127, CD95 and CD27, naive, central memory, regulatory and stem cell-like memory CD4+ T cells were sorted on a BD FACSAria II. All sorted populations exceeded 95% purity. PBMCs were isolated immediately by Lymphoprep density gradient centrifugation and stained directly without culture. Samples were stained and sorted in pairs, with one healthy donor and one patient per experiment, so that batch effects were minimized. Input material: naive CD4+ T cells from blood. The cell subset or site label, as the study defines it: true naive CD4+ T cells. Recombination linked TRBV29-1 to TRBJ1-1; perhaps TRBD1 is the D gene, with 6 bases matching. The clonotype was recovered from a man in his late teens or twenties in good health. This receptor has the CDR3 CSVYPTGGHTEAFF. The DNA sequence is given as TGCAGCGTTTATCCGACAGGCGGGCACACTGAAGCTTTCTTT.